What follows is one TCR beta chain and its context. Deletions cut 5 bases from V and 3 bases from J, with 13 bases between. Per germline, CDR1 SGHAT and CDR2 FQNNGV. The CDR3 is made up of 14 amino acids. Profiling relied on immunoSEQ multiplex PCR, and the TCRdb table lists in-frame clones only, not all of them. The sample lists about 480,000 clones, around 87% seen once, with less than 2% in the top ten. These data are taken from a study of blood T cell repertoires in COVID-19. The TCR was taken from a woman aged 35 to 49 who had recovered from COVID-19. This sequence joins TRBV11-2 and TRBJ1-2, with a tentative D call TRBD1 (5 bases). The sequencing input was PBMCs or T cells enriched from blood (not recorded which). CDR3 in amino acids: CASSPGQLHYGYTF. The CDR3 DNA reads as TGTGCCAGCAGCCCAGGACAACTCCACTATGGCTACACCTTC.